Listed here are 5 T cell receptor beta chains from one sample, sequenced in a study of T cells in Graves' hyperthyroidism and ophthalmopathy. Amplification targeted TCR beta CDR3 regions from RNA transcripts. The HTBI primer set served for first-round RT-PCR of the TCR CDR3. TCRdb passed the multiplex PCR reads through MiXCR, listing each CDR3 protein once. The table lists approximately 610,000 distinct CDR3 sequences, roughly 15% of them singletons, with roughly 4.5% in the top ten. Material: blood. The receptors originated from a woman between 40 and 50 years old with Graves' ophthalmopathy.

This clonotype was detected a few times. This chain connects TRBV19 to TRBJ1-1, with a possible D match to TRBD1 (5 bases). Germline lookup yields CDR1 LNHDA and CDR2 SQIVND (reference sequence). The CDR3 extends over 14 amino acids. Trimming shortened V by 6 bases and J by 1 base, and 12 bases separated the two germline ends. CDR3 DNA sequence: TGTGCCAGTAGCATGGGGGTTGGGAACACTGAAGCTTTCTTT. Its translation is CASSMGVGNTEAFF.

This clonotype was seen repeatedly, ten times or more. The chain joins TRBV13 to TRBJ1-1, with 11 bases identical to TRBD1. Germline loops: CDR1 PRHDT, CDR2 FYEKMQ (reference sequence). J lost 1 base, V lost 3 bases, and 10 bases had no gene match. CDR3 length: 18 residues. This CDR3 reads CASSFMDRGREENTEAFF. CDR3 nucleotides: TGTGCCAGCAGCTTCATGGACAGGGGGCGAGAGGAGAACACTGAAGCTTTCTTT.

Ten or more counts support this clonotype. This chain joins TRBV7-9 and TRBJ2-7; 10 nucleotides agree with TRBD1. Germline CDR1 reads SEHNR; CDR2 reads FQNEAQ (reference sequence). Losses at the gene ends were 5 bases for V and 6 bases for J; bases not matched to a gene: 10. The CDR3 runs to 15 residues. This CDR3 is CASSPPGTGAAEQYF. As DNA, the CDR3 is TGTGCCAGCAGCCCCCCCGGGACAGGGGCGGCCGAGCAGTACTTC.

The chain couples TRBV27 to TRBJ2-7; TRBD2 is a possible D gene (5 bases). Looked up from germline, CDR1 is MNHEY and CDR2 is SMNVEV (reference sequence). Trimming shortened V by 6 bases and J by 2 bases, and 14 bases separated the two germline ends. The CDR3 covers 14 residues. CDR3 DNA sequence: TGTGCCAGCAGCAACCTAGCTACCGCCTACGAGCAGTACTTC. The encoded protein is CASSNLATAYEQYF.

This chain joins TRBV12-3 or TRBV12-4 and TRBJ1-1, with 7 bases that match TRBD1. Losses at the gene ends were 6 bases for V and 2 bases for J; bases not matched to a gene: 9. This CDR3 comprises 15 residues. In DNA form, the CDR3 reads TGTGCCAGCAGCCGATTAGGGGGCCTTAACACTGAAGCTTTCTTT. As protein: CASSRLGGLNTEAFF.